This T cell receptor beta chain originates from a study of cytomegalovirus exposure and HLA in healthy donors (dated by TCRdb to the late 2010s). Looking at the study overall: According to an earlier analysis of 450 to 650 of the donors, roughly 180 million T cells yielded 117 million unique TCR beta sequences and 276 Gb of sequence data. Donor age, sex, ethnicity and CMV serostatus were collected together with the repertoire data. Several DR-DQ haplotypes were treated as single units for association and clustering because of strong linkage in the cohort. Of the approximately 400 genotyped donors, 70% to 90% were placed in the genetic ancestry cluster associated with self-reported Caucasian donors. The study used immunosequencing to profile the T cell repertoires of around 600 subjects and linked those repertoires to cytomegalovirus serostatus. To predict cytomegalovirus infection status, the study combined high-throughput TCR immunosequencing, statistical association of individual TCRs with disease status, and machine learning. All discovery cohort repertoires had been generated using a single sequencing platform. In the later analysis, no new phenotypic data were used to find candidate immune exposures; instead, reliance was placed on TCR beta sequences and their occurrence across donors. Among 300 to 500 genotyped donors of the cohort, an average of about 240,000 unique TCR beta nucleotide sequences was sequenced per donor, of which roughly 18% were non-productive. To study patterns of TCR occurrence, a later analysis re-analyzed previously published TCR beta repertoires from several hundred donors and added high-resolution HLA genotyping. An earlier analysis of approximately 640 of the donors applied high-throughput TCR beta sequencing to assess whether each TCR beta V gene segment acted as functional or pseudogenic. A separate validation cohort of 90 to 150 different subjects was used in addition to the approximately 610-subject first cohort. Approximately 300 gigabases of sequencing data and 70 million to 95 million unique TCR sequences made up an early release that covered fewer than 650 HLA-typed donors. HLA typing included class I and class II loci at four-digit resolution. The study aimed to test whether cataloging public T cell receptors could reveal signatures of past pathogen exposure. In a later genetic analysis, genome-wide SNP genotypes for about 60% of the 666 donors were used, and that subset was treated as a discovery cohort. The number of donors typed differed by locus, with about 629-640 for A, B, C, DRB1 and DQB1, 522 for DQA1, about 610 for DPA1, and over 400 for DPB1.

Preparation of the library involved the immunoSEQ multiplex PCR assay. For the multiplex PCR, a mixture combining 60 forward primers for TCR Vbeta segments and 13 reverse primers for TCR Jbeta segments was used. A multiplex PCR assay on genomic DNA amplified the CDR3 region of rearranged TCR beta genes. The Illumina HiSeq System was used to sequence the amplified TCR beta libraries as 87-base-pair reads. As for how the authors treated the data: A later analysis tallied 75 million to 95 million unique TCR beta chains across the 650 to 750 repertoires, and approximately 12 million of those chains were shared by two or more donors. To remove PCR and sequencing errors, raw reads were error-corrected and collapsed into unique sequences using a nearest-neighbor algorithm that merged closely related sequences. V, D and J gene segments were assigned by aligning CDR3 sequences to IMGT reference sequences. For a sequence to be retained, a match of at least six nucleotides was required to both a V gene segment and a J gene segment. A rearrangement counted as productive if the CDR3 had no stop codons and remained in frame with V and J, and every other rearrangement counted as non-productive. CDR3 was defined by IMGT convention, running from the second conserved V-encoded cysteine to the conserved J-encoded phenylalanine. In an earlier analysis of more than 550 of the donors, sequences lacking an unambiguous match to a single V gene segment were excluded. In an earlier analysis of approximately 610 of the donors, V segments were called functional above 56.7% productive rearrangements and were called segregating when the between-donor standard deviation exceeded 5%. A statistical classification framework was built to diagnose cytomegalovirus status from the catalog of TCR beta chain sequences. V and J gene assignment, in a later analysis, came from comparing TCR nucleotide sequences with IMGT/GENE-DB human TR gene sequences. In a later analysis, CDR3 sequences and most-parsimonious VDJ recombination scenarios were assigned using the TCRdist pipeline. In a later analysis, each TCR beta chain was defined by its CDR3 amino acid sequence together with its V-gene family, and reads without a unique V-gene family were excluded. In a later analysis, a few hundred highly shared, low-generation-probability nucleotide sequences were removed to address suspected cross-contamination and a sequencing artifact. For each public chain, a later analysis derived a clonal expansion index from normalized ranks of inferred template counts within each repertoire. Generation probabilities in a later analysis came from a VDJ recombination model fitted to out-of-frame rearrangements, and those results were checked against IGoR. Hypergeometric tests were used in a later analysis to score TCR-TCR, TCR-HLA and TCR-CMV co-occurrence, with a repertoire-size bias correction applied to the TCR pairs. In a later analysis, false discovery rates were estimated by permuting HLA or CMV assignments 20 times. In a later analysis, co-occurring TCRs were grouped using DBSCAN, with TCRdist sequence similarity added in when clustering inside HLA-allele-positive subsets. Repertoires with fewer than 30,000 or more than 120,000 public chains were left out of co-occurrence clustering, as were five repertoires with anomalous nucleotide sharing. This immuneACCESS table, as held by TCRdb, lists in-frame sequences with V and J called but not all clones. Of the missing ones, under half trace to an unresolved V gene in checked studies; the others have no known cause. V and J calls and clone size come straight from that table; D and trimming were deduced from the DNA. The sample records 150,000 to 200,000 clones, about 75% of which are singletons. Jointly, the top ten make up around 0.97% of the sample.

This clone was seen a few times. Its antigen target is currently unknown. No base qualities exist here, and no much larger clone lies one base off it. Cut back by 2 bases and 7 bases, the V and J ends lie 11 bases apart. Measured from the cysteine to the phenylalanine, the CDR3 is 13 residues long. The sequence is cut down to CDR3 DNA, 39 bases in frame from base 1. CDR1 and CDR2 are read off the germline V gene as MNHEY and SVGAGI. Overall study outcomes, separate from this receptor: The sequencing pipeline was judged likely to have produced a cluster of highly shared sequence variants as a technical artifact. Presence/absence analyses assumed roughly uniform sequencing depth across donors, an assumption that may not hold. In a later analysis, some 18,000 TCR beta sequences were associated with specific HLA alleles at a false discovery rate of 0.05. Several of the top co-occurrence clusters appeared to be linked to parvovirus B19, influenza, CMV and Epstein-Barr virus, according to a later analysis. The cohort was sequenced for TCR beta chains only, and without alpha or paired-chain data the features that could be detected were limited. According to a later analysis, most CMV-associated TCR beta chains appeared to be HLA-restricted, and the HLA associations seemed to be driven largely by CMV exposure. Some IMGT-functional V segments, including TRBV6-2 and TRBV6-3, could not be told apart with the 87-base-pair reads, so those segments were excluded. V-gene and J-gene trimming of TCR beta chains was associated with a missense DCLRE1C variant in a later genetic analysis, and the association was replicated in an independent cohort. According to a later genetic analysis, donors in an Asian-associated ancestry cluster had fewer N-insertions in productive TCRs than the approximately 650-donor mean. Broadly in line with IMGT annotations, most TCR beta V segments showed up in productive rearrangements about 87% or about 30% of the time in an earlier analysis of under 700 of the donors. According to the authors, the approach could potentially be generalized to other disease states and immunological phenotypes. When HLA alleles, especially DR and DQ, strongly co-occurred, attributing TCR associations to individual alleles was difficult. In the study, around 150 TCR beta chains were listed as associated with cytomegalovirus. In vitro tests confirmed that a few of the cytomegalovirus-associated TCR beta chains recognize cytomegalovirus antigens. Because counts were too low, seventeen rarely observed V segments, including chromosome 9 orphons, were left out of the earlier analysis of 587 of the donors. Linkage disequilibrium might explain the correlated functional status among segregating V segments, but an unknown experimental factor could not be ruled out. The classifier was reported to diagnose cytomegalovirus status with high specificity and sensitivity in both the original cohort and the validation cohort. In a later analysis, TCR association rates were found to vary across HLA loci, with the most associated TCRs seen for DRB1 alleles and the fewest for HLA-C alleles. A further reported finding was that TCR beta sequences accurately predicted the HLA-A and HLA-B alleles for most subjects in the first cohort. Immune exposure information for the cohort was limited to CMV serostatus. Because HLA typing was unavailable for some donors at each locus, only the typed subset was used in association tests. In a later analysis, HLA-associated TCR beta chains were found to be more clonally expanded and to have lower generation probabilities than equally common non-associated chains. While some public TCRs were present in many individuals, most TCR sequences turned up only very rarely across donors.

The cohort consisted of 650 to 850 healthy bone marrow donors. All cohort members were sampled while nominally healthy, although unrecorded immune exposures were likely present. The donor was CMV seropositive and belonged to the group of around 300 seropositive cohort members. A peripheral blood sample was provided by each donor, and peripheral blood mononuclear cells were used for TCR beta sequencing. Genomic DNA was extracted from the blood cell samples with the Qiagen DNeasy Blood Extraction Kit. This receptor chain uses TRBV6-5 and TRBJ2-5; a weak D assignment points to TRBD2 (5 bases agree). Sequenced material: PBMCs. The receptor was derived from a woman aged 45 to 65 in good health and CMV-seropositive. CDR3 protein: CASSYTLGGTQYF. The nucleotide sequence is given as TGTGCCAGCAGTTACACCCTAGGAGGGACCCAGTACTTC.